A selection of T cell receptor beta chains follows, all from one sample in a study of T cell responses to AZD1222 COVID-19 vaccine. Sequenced by immunoSEQ multiplex PCR; TCRdb stores in-frame clones only, minus some. The data show about 86,000 clones, around 89% seen once. Sequenced here: peripheral blood, sampled 28 days after the second AZD1222 dose. The receptors originated from an adult who received the AZD1222 COVID-19 vaccine. CDR3s include the opening cysteine and the closing phenylalanine or tryptophan. D genes are given only for firm matches. Only some rows state a clone size, as once, few, many or a class for expanded clones.

>NA|TRBV12-3/TRBV12-4|TRBJ1-2|few
TGTGCCAGCACCTCGACAGTTAACTATGGCTACACCTTC
CASTSTVNYGYTF
>TRBD2|TRBV28|TRBJ2-1|NA
TGTGCCATAACACTAGCGGGAGGATACAATGAGCAGTTCTTC
CAITLAGGYNEQFF
>NA|TRBV11-2|TRBJ1-2|NA
TGTGCCAGCAGCCCAGGACAAGCCGGGGGCTACACCTTC
CASSPGQAGGYTF
>NA|TRBV7-2|TRBJ2-3|NA
TGTGCCAGCAGCTTAGCGGGGGGAATCACAGATACGCAGTATTTT
CASSLAGGITDTQYF
>NA|TRBV11-3|TRBJ1-1|once
TGTGCCAGCAGCTTAAGGAAAGGGGTTCGCACTGAAGCTTTCTTT
CASSLRKGVRTEAFF
>TRBD1|TRBV6-1|TRBJ1-1|NA
TGTGCCAGCAGTGAAATGGGGACAGGGAGGACTGAAGCTTTCTTT
CASSEMGTGRTEAFF
>NA|TRBV29-1|TRBJ2-7|NA
TGCAGCGCAATCTTACAGGGAAAGGACGAGCAGTACTTC
CSAILQGKDEQYF
>NA|TRBV5-1|TRBJ2-2|NA
TGCGCCAGCAGCTTAACAGTCGACAGGAACACCGGGGAGCTGTTTTTT
CASSLTVDRNTGELFF
>NA|TRBV28|TRBJ2-7|NA
TGTGCCAGCAGCCCGTCCGGACCCTACGAGCAGTACTTC
CASSPSGPYEQYF
>TRBD1|TRBV5-6|TRBJ2-2|NA
TGTGCCAGCAGCGGGGACAGGGAAAGCACCGGGGAGCTGTTTTTT
CASSGDRESTGELFF
>TRBD1|TRBV9|TRBJ1-6|NA
TGTGCCAGCAGCCCGGACAGGGGCCCCTATAATTCACCCCTCCACTTT
CASSPDRGPYNSPLHF
>NA|TRBV6-5|TRBJ2-5|NA
TGTGCCAGCCATATAGGAGTGACCCAGTACTTC
CASHIGVTQYF
>NA|TRBV2|TRBJ1-4|NA
TGTGCCAGCAGTGAAGGCCCTGAAAAACTGTTTTTT
CASSEGPEKLFF
>NA|TRBV6-5|TRBJ1-4|NA
TGTGCCAGCTCCCCGGGACACCGTAATGAAAAACTGTTTTTT
CASSPGHRNEKLFF
>TRBD2|TRBV11-3|TRBJ2-3|once
TGTGCCAGCAGCTTAGATCCCCAGCGGGGGGCGAGAGATACGCAGTATTTT
CASSLDPQRGARDTQYF
>NA|TRBV19|TRBJ2-5|NA
TGTGCCAGTAGTATACCAAACGAAGAGACCCAGTACTTC
CASSIPNEETQYF
>NA|TRBV7-2|TRBJ2-1|NA
TGTGCCAGCAGCTTAGCTCAGGGGTTCTACAATGAGCAGTTCTTC
CASSLAQGFYNEQFF
>TRBD1|TRBV6-5|TRBJ2-5|NA
TGTGCCAGCACTCTGGGAGGGACAGGGCAAGAGACCCAGTACTTC
CASTLGGTGQETQYF
>NA|TRBV25-1|TRBJ1-1|NA
TGTGCCAGCAGTGCCCCCGGCAGGATAGCAATCCCTGAAGCTTTCTTT
CASSAPGRIAIPEAFF
>NA|TRBV15|TRBJ1-5|few
TGTGCCACCAGCAGTATAGGGGGAGGGGGCAATCAGCCCCAGCATTTT
CATSSIGGGGNQPQHF
>TRBD1|TRBV11-3|TRBJ2-2|NA
TGTGCCAGCAGATCTGGACAGGGCTCGGGCGGGGAGCTGTTTTTT
CASRSGQGSGGELFF
>TRBD1|TRBV3-1/TRBV3-2|TRBJ1-6|few
TGTGCCAGCAGCCAACCCGGGACAGGGTCTAATTCACCCCTCCACTTT
CASSQPGTGSNSPLHF
>NA|TRBV5-4|TRBJ2-7|NA
TGTGCCAGCAGCTTGGTCGGGAGTAGGTACGAGCAGTACTTC
CASSLVGSRYEQYF
>NA|TRBV5-6|TRBJ1-1|NA
TGTGCCAGCAGCCTCCCGACAGTATTGAACACTGAAGCTTTCTTT
CASSLPTVLNTEAFF